This TCR beta chain originates from a study of monozygotic twins with cystic fibrosis (dated by TCRdb to the early 2020s). Broadly, across the study: Barcoded libraries were prepared with approximately 16 PCR cycles from 2.5 to 3 micrograms of fragmented DNA. To gauge how much genetics shapes V and J gene usage, the researchers compared TCR beta repertoires both within and across 16 monozygotic twin pairs who have cystic fibrosis. Made up mostly of children and adolescents, the cohort included ten female and six male twin pairs ranging in age from about 2.0 to 36.4 years, with a median of about 9.5 years. Twins were ranked among 1,060 cohort participants for weight-for-height and FEVPerc (FEV1 disease centile) at the day of blood sampling. Data for three of the twin pairs had previously been reported in another context. General study outcomes and caveats: No association turned up between shared CDR3 numbers and age, concordance or disease severity, and the cohort was small. Nucleotide-identical clonotype sharing was significantly higher within monozygotic CF twin pairs than between unrelated CF individuals (P = 0.000026, Mann-Whitney). Simpson clonality tended to be low (median approximately 0.01), which suggests a naive-dominated repertoire, although clonality was higher in the most severely affected patients. V gene usage was most similar to the co-twin for 13 of 16 pairs, and J usage for 8 of 16 pairs, suggesting genetic constraints.

TCR beta CDR3 regions were amplified by multiplex PCR with the immunoSEQ immune profiling system according to the manufacturer's instructions. An Illumina NextSeq system was used for sequencing. Processing in the source paper ran as follows. The immunoSEQ Analyzer platform handled processing of the sequence data, and clonality was calculated by taking the square root of Simpson's index of productive rearrangements. Jensen-Shannon distance served as the measure of similarity in V and J usage, while OLGA was used to compute CDR3 generation probabilities. Shared CDR3 sequences were searched in the immuneACCESS database (August 2020) and in VDJdb (December 2020). TCRdb took over this immuneACCESS table, retaining in-frame rearrangements with V and J assigned. Such tables are incomplete; in checked studies, under half of the missing clones stem from an unresolved V gene, and the remainder is unexplained. The V and J calls and clone size were taken over from that table, and D and trimming were inferred from the DNA. The sample table records 29,000 or so clones; approximately 86% of these occur just once. Over 0.7% of the sample goes to the ten largest clones.

The twin pairs came from the European Cystic Fibrosis Twin and Sibling Study Cohort, which recruited patients from over a hundred CF clinics across 14 European countries. Zygosity and CFTR genotype were confirmed in-house, and zygosity was tested by multiplex PCR of nine short tandem repeat loci. Peripheral blood was sampled from each twin, and clinical parameters were recorded on the day of blood sampling. Genomic DNA was isolated from peripheral blood cells with phenol/chloroform and kept in TE buffer at 4 degrees C. V drops 6 bases and J drops 3 bases, leaving 19 bases in between. Via the germline V gene, CDR1 is SGHVS and CDR2 FQNEAQ. The CDR3 measures 16 amino acids from cysteine to phenylalanine. The DNA shown is the 48-base CDR3, in frame from base 1. Comments on this clone: This clone's antigen is unknown. No base qualities exist here, and no much larger clone lies one base off it.

This receptor was obtained from a girl aged 2 to 9 with cystic fibrosis. Input material: blood. Here the chain combines TRBV7-8 and TRBJ2-3, with the D assignment possibly TRBD1 or TRBD2, given 5 matching bases for each. The CDR3 in this case is CASSRWGTGGTDTQYF. The DNA sequence reads TGTGCCAGCAGTCGGTGGGGGACGGGCGGAACAGATACGCAGTATTTT.